This T cell receptor (beta chain) stems from a study of T cells in women clearing cervical HPV infection. Turning to the study itself: Case blood drawn at lesion detection; control blood after infection cleared. Cases' blood sampling followed lesion detection by median around 150 days (90 to 200). The study, taken as a whole, reports: Repertoire richness, not evenness, was significantly elevated in CIN3+ cases versus controls.

Average input was around 1,200 ng genomic DNA for immunoSEQ TCR beta CDR3 amplification. Clones were read by immunoSEQ multiplex PCR, and TCRdb kept only the in-frame ones, dropping some. Its listing shows 25,000 to 30,000 clones. Note on this clone: Its antigen is unidentified. Read sequence stops 3 residues before the CDR3 end, and the germline J gene provides the missing end.

The length of the CDR3 is 15 residues. Germline CDR1 reads SEHNR; CDR2 reads FQNEAQ (reference sequence). V lost 5 bases, J lost 0 bases, and 6 bases stayed unmatched. The TCR sequence derives from a woman aged 18-70 years with a cervical HPV16 infection that either progressed to CIN3+ or cleared (not recorded which). This chain uses TRBV7-9 with TRBJ1-2, with TRBD1 matching over 7 bases. Sequenced material: blood buffy coat. The CDR3 bases that were read are TGTGCCAGCAGCCCACCGGGACAGCCTAACTATGGC. It codes for CASSPPGQPNYG. The whole CDR3 protein is CASSPPGQPNYGYTF.